Below, one TCR beta chain is given with its context. The data were obtained in a study of blood T cell repertoires in COVID-19. On the study more broadly: Material from acute and convalescent COVID-19 was sourced from the United States, Italy and Spain.

The length of the CDR3 is 15 residues. CDR1 MGHDK and CDR2 SYGVNS come from the germline V gene. V dropped 6 bases and J dropped 6 bases, with 18 bases sitting between them. Under the authors' procedure: How many nucleated cells were present was estimated from reference gene primer amplification. Produced via immunoSEQ multiplex PCR; TCRdb's table is partial and in-frame only. V, J and clone size reflect that table, while D and trimming were determined from the DNA. The sample contains 150,000 to 200,000 clones, around nine tenths of which appear only once. J is TRBJ2-1 and V is TRBV25-1, with a weak D call TRBD2 (5 bases). Sequenced: peripheral blood. The clonotype was recovered from a man aged 18 to 35 with active or convalescent COVID-19. The CDR3 is CASRGAQGPGNEQFF. CDR3 DNA sequence: TGTGCCAGCAGGGGAGCCCAAGGGCCGGGCAATGAGCAGTTCTTC. The full variable domain, completed using reference TRBV25-1 and TRBJ2-1, is EADIYQTPRYLVIGTGKKITLECSQTMGHDKMYWYQQDPGMELHLIHYSYGVNSTEKGDLSSESTVSRIRTEHFPLTLESARPSHTSQYLCASRGAQGPGNEQFFGPGTRLTVL.